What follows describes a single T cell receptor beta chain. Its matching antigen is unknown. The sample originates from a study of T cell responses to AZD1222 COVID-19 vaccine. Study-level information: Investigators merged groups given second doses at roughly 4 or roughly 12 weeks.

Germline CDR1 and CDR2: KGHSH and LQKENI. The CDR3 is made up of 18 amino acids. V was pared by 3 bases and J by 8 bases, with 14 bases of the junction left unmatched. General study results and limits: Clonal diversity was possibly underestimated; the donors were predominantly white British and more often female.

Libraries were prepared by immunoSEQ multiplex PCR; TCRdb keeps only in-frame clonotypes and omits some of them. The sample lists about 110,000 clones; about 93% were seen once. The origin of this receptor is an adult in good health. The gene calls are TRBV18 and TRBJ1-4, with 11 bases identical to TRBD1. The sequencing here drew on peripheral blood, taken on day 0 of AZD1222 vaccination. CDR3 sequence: CASSPSGTGGPWAEKLFF. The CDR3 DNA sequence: TGTGCCAGCTCACCCTCCGGGACAGGGGGTCCTTGGGCCGAAAAACTGTTTTTT.